The rows below give T cell receptor beta chains drawn from one sample of a study of siplizumab effects on memory and regulatory T cells. Clones were sequenced by immunoSEQ multiplex PCR, and TCRdb holds only the in-frame ones, with some missing. Of approximately 58,000 clones listed, approximately 95% are singletons. The sample comprised CD8+ T cells sorted from blood. These receptors all come from a human donor in good health. The CDR3 runs from the conserved cysteine through the conserved F or W. Fields, in order: CDR3 protein, V gene, J gene.

CDR3 protein: CASSQGASGRADTQYF
V gene: TRBV4-1
J gene: TRBJ2-3

CDR3 protein: CASSPPGTGQPQHF
V gene: TRBV13
J gene: TRBJ1-5

CDR3 protein: CASSPSPHNYGYTF
V gene: TRBV28
J gene: TRBJ1-2

CDR3 protein: CASSLGAGQGSNEQFF
V gene: TRBV5-5
J gene: TRBJ2-1

CDR3 protein: CATSRDRLFGSLDEQYF
V gene: TRBV15
J gene: TRBJ2-7

CDR3 protein: CASSKEGPRLRSYNEQFF
V gene: TRBV21-1
J gene: TRBJ2-1

CDR3 protein: CASSAPGRADTQYF
V gene: TRBV7-9
J gene: TRBJ2-3

CDR3 protein: CASSLSGGYTYEQYF
V gene: TRBV28
J gene: TRBJ2-7

CDR3 protein: CASSLRQSGQPQHF
V gene: TRBV13
J gene: TRBJ1-5

CDR3 protein: CASSPTGGAYNEQFF
V gene: TRBV7-3
J gene: TRBJ2-1

CDR3 protein: CASSLQLGGNEQFF
V gene: TRBV13
J gene: TRBJ2-1

CDR3 protein: CASSRDRGYNQPQHF
V gene: TRBV28
J gene: TRBJ1-5

CDR3 protein: CASSLVPGGYEQYF
V gene: TRBV5-1
J gene: TRBJ2-7

CDR3 protein: CATSRTNKANYGYTF
V gene: TRBV15
J gene: TRBJ1-2

CDR3 protein: CASSPRLAEGPYNEQFF
V gene: TRBV9
J gene: TRBJ2-1

CDR3 protein: CASATSVRSYEQYF
V gene: TRBV27
J gene: TRBJ2-7

CDR3 protein: CASAPSGSQETQYF
V gene: TRBV12-5
J gene: TRBJ2-5

CDR3 protein: CAFGTGVGQPQHF
V gene: TRBV5-3
J gene: TRBJ1-5

CDR3 protein: CASSIPDRVTYNEQFF
V gene: TRBV19
J gene: TRBJ2-1

CDR3 protein: CASSPYLAGTMNEQFF
V gene: TRBV7-9
J gene: TRBJ2-1

CDR3 protein: CASSPLGNSAQANTEAFF
V gene: TRBV4-2
J gene: TRBJ1-1

CDR3 protein: CASQTGGGNQPQHF
V gene: TRBV6-6
J gene: TRBJ1-5

CDR3 protein: CASSTGTRPETQYF
V gene: TRBV7-2
J gene: TRBJ2-5

CDR3 protein: CSVGRGQGSEQYF
V gene: TRBV29-1
J gene: TRBJ2-7

CDR3 protein: CASSSGVRTEQYF
V gene: TRBV6-7
J gene: TRBJ2-7

CDR3 protein: CASSPPGHHSNQPQHF
V gene: TRBV7-8
J gene: TRBJ1-5

CDR3 protein: CASSPLGTSSYNEQFF
V gene: TRBV13
J gene: TRBJ2-1

CDR3 protein: CASSLSEAYEQYF
V gene: TRBV27
J gene: TRBJ2-7

CDR3 protein: CASSISGGSSYNEQFF
V gene: TRBV7-3
J gene: TRBJ2-1

CDR3 protein: CASSLGTVNTEAFF
V gene: TRBV27
J gene: TRBJ1-1

CDR3 protein: CASSSSGSSYEQYF
V gene: TRBV11-2
J gene: TRBJ2-7

CDR3 protein: CASSRRGGRYTGELFF
V gene: TRBV28
J gene: TRBJ2-2

CDR3 protein: CASSLVAGDGEQYF
V gene: TRBV7-6
J gene: TRBJ2-7

CDR3 protein: CASSGPSGDSTPHNNNEQFF
V gene: TRBV9
J gene: TRBJ2-1

CDR3 protein: CASSSHEQYF
V gene: TRBV6-6
J gene: TRBJ2-7

CDR3 protein: CASSLTDTQYF
V gene: TRBV7-9
J gene: TRBJ2-3

CDR3 protein: CATSRERDGYEQYF
V gene: TRBV15
J gene: TRBJ2-7

CDR3 protein: CASSLILAGGNNEQFF
V gene: TRBV5-1
J gene: TRBJ2-1

CDR3 protein: CASSLRENTEAFF
V gene: TRBV5-6
J gene: TRBJ1-1

CDR3 protein: CASSSSNEQFF
V gene: TRBV28
J gene: TRBJ2-1

CDR3 protein: CASRSGVGSSYEQYF
V gene: TRBV27
J gene: TRBJ2-7

CDR3 protein: CACLQGANYGYTF
V gene: TRBV30
J gene: TRBJ1-2

CDR3 protein: CVKFGRGGGVSQPQHF
V gene: TRBV6-8
J gene: TRBJ1-5

CDR3 protein: CASSLRPSGVTDTQYF
V gene: TRBV13
J gene: TRBJ2-3

CDR3 protein: CASSLPWTVYPGELFF
V gene: TRBV7-6
J gene: TRBJ2-2

CDR3 protein: CASSQSDNSPLHF
V gene: TRBV2
J gene: TRBJ1-6

CDR3 protein: CAWFPGTDLYGYTF
V gene: TRBV30
J gene: TRBJ1-2

CDR3 protein: CSVEVQGQGLYNEQFF
V gene: TRBV29-1
J gene: TRBJ2-1

CDR3 protein: CASSKTRGPGTGELFF
V gene: TRBV7-6
J gene: TRBJ2-2

CDR3 protein: CASSGDLSYEQYF
V gene: TRBV19
J gene: TRBJ2-7

CDR3 protein: CASSIHRLAGGEQFF
V gene: TRBV19
J gene: TRBJ2-1

CDR3 protein: CASSQDRGGETQYF
V gene: TRBV4-1
J gene: TRBJ2-5

CDR3 protein: CASREAGELFF
V gene: TRBV28
J gene: TRBJ2-2

CDR3 protein: CASSSGSPKETQYF
V gene: TRBV11-1
J gene: TRBJ2-5